The TCR beta chain under discussion was sequenced for a study of CD8+ T cells in alopecia areata. Per germline, CDR1 SGHRS and CDR2 YFSETQ. The CDR3 extends over 15 amino acids. Losses at the gene ends were 4 bases for V and 2 bases for J; bases not matched to a gene: 6. As for treatment: oral pan-JAK inhibitor, 5-10 mg twice daily. After isolation, RNA underwent reverse transcription to generate cDNA as the sequencing template. TCRdb keeps only in-frame clones here, not all; method: immunoSEQ multiplex PCR. Seen here are 110,000 to 150,000 clones, nearly 55% observed once, and the top ten hold 15%. Specimen: CD8+ T cells sorted from blood, collected at week 4, from a patient treated with tofacitinib. The receptor was derived from a human donor with alopecia areata. The rearrangement uses TRBV5-1 and TRBJ2-7; 10 bases are a match to TRBD1. CDR3 bases: TGCGCCAGCAGCCCTCGACAGGGGGCTGCCTACGAGCAGTACTTC. Encoded protein: CASSPRQGAAYEQYF. Based on the CDR3 plus reference TRBV5-1 and TRBJ2-7, the full variable domain is KAGVTQTPRYLIKTRGQQVTLSCSPISGHRSVSWYQQTPGQGLQFLFEYFSETQRNKGNFPGRFSGRQFSNSRSEMNVSTLELGDSALYLCASSPRQGAAYEQYFGPGTRLTVT.